The 25 T cell receptor beta chains in this list originate from one sample, sequenced in a study of blood T cell repertoires in COVID-19. The protocol was immunoSEQ multiplex PCR, while the TCRdb copy is restricted to in-frame clones and leaves out a portion. The table records just under 350,000 clones, 75% to 90% of them present only once. The sequenced sample consisted of peripheral blood. Receptor source: a woman in her forties or fifties with COVID-19, enrolled during active disease.

The chain recombines TRBV4-3 with TRBJ2-1, with a tentative D call TRBD2 (7 bases). CDR3 length equals 17 residues. Trimming removed 4 bases at V and 7 bases at J, with 23 bases between. Germline CDR1 is LGHNA and CDR2 is YSLEER. DNA for the CDR3: TGCGCCAGCAGCCGCCCTCTAACGGGGGGCGCGAGGAATGAGCAGTTCTTC. It codes for CASSRPLTGGARNEQFF.

This chain uses TRBV6-5 with TRBJ2-1, with 9 bases identical to TRBD1. This CDR3 region has 14 residues. Germline-derived CDR1 and CDR2 are MNHEY and SVGAGI. V lost 5 bases, J lost 2 bases, and 1 base stayed unmatched. The CDR3 reads CASSRQGAYNEQFF. CDR3 sequence (DNA): TGTGCCAGCAGTCGACAGGGGGCCTACAATGAGCAGTTCTTC.

V and J are TRBV19 and TRBJ1-5, with 9 bases matching TRBD1. V shed 5 bases and J 3 bases; nucleotides not matched to a gene: 5. CDR1 is LNHDA, CDR2 SQIVND, per germline (reference sequence). The CDR3 loop spans 15 amino acids. CDR3 in DNA: TGTGCCAGTAGTGCCACAGGGGGCAACAATCAGCCCCAGCATTTT. Amino acids: CASSATGGNNQPQHF.

This chain links TRBV7-4 with TRBJ2-7; 14 nucleotides agree with TRBD2. CDR3 length equals 20 residues. The V segment lost 4 bases and the J segment 7 bases; nucleotides outside the gene matches: 21. The germline V gene has CDR1 SGHVT and CDR2 SQSDAQ. The CDR3 DNA reads TGTGCCAGCAGCTCCAGGGGTCCCGGGACTAGCGGGAGTGGGTCTAGGGAGCAGTACTTC. Translated, it gives CASSSRGPGTSGSGSREQYF.

The chain uses TRBV27 and TRBJ2-3; TRBD2 is a possible D gene (5 bases). CDR1 and CDR2 (germline): MNHEY, SMNVEV (reference sequence). Trimming took off 3 bases at V and 4 bases at J, with 14 bases between the two ends. The CDR3 loop spans 15 amino acids. This CDR3 is CASSFQHGGPDTQYF. CDR3 bases: TGTGCCAGCAGTTTTCAGCATGGAGGCCCAGATACGCAGTATTTT.

This clone was counted only a few times. DNA of the CDR3: TGTGCCAGCTCACCAGCTTCACCTAGCTTCAACTCCTACAATGAGCAGTTCTTC. It is translated as CASSPASPSFNSYNEQFF. J is TRBJ2-1 and V is TRBV18; D possibly corresponds to TRBD2 (5 bases). The germline V and J ends were trimmed by 2 bases and 0 bases, with 17 bases remaining between them. The CDR3 covers 18 residues. The V gene's germline CDR1 is KGHSH and CDR2 LQKENI.

The rearrangement links TRBV5-4 to TRBJ2-3; possible D gene TRBD1, 5 bases. V was pared by 4 bases and J by 3 bases, with 18 bases between. This CDR3 has 16 amino acids. Germline CDR1 is SGHNT and CDR2 is YYREEE (reference sequence). DNA for the CDR3: TGTGCCAGCAGCCCCCGGGCACCGAAGGGGACAGATACGCAGTATTTT. This gives the protein CASSPRAPKGTDTQYF.

This clone was detected only a few times. V and J are TRBV27 and TRBJ2-7; D is possibly TRBD1 (6 bases). Germline V gene lookup returns CDR1 MNHEY and CDR2 SMNVEV (reference sequence). The CDR3 loop spans 14 amino acids. Between the trimmed V and J ends, which lost 3 bases and 2 bases, there was a span of 11 bases. The CDR3: CASSFGGATYEQYF. In DNA form, the CDR3 reads TGTGCCAGCAGTTTTGGGGGCGCGACCTACGAGCAGTACTTC.

This chain uses TRBV19 with TRBJ2-1; TRBD2 matches 11 bases. V shed 3 bases, J shed 11 bases, and the junction held 9 bases outside the gene matches. CDR1 and CDR2 (germline): LNHDA, SQIVND (reference sequence). This CDR3 comprises 15 residues. CDR3 protein: CASSIKGSGRGKQFF. The CDR3 DNA is TGTGCCAGTAGTATCAAGGGTAGCGGGAGGGGTAAGCAGTTCTTC.

The rearrangement joins TRBV10-2 to TRBJ2-7, with 7 bases fitting TRBD1. Germline-derived CDR1 and CDR2 are WSHSY and SAAADI. The ends lost 2 bases at V and 3 bases at J; junction bases unmatched: 7. The CDR3 has 15 amino acids. CDR3 amino acids: CASSEPGQTFYEQYF. For the CDR3, the DNA is TGCGCCAGCAGTGAGCCGGGACAGACCTTCTACGAGCAGTACTTC.

J is TRBJ2-1 and V is TRBV5-8; 13 bases agree with TRBD2. The CDR3 runs 15 residues. From germline, CDR1 is SGHTS and CDR2 YDEGEE. Unmatched junction bases numbered 4, after V lost 3 bases and J lost 7 bases. CDR3 region: CASSSGLAGLNEQFF. CDR3 nucleotide sequence: TGTGCCAGCAGCTCGGGACTAGCGGGACTTAATGAGCAGTTCTTC.

The V call is TRBV6-5, the J call TRBJ1-6; D unresolved. CDR3 length: 13 amino acids. V lost 0 bases and J lost 15, with 12 bases in between. The germline V gene has CDR1 MNHEY and CDR2 SVGAGI. The CDR3 spells CASSYSSVSLLHF. CDR3 bases: TGTGCCAGCAGTTACTCGAGTGTCTCTCTCCTCCACTTT.

The DNA of the CDR3 is TGTGCCAGCAGACCTTGGGAGGACAGGGGCGGGGAGACCCAGTACTTC. Translated, it gives CASRPWEDRGGETQYF. The chain couples TRBV5-8 to TRBJ2-5; TRBD1 agrees at 9 bases. Germline CDR1 is SGHTS and CDR2 is YDEGEE. CDR3 size: 16 residues. V was clipped by 5 bases and J by 5 bases; unmatched bases: 13.

The rearrangement links TRBV10-2 to TRBJ2-1, with 7 positions matching TRBD2. Germline-derived CDR1 and CDR2 are WSHSY and SAAADI. The CDR3 totals 15 residues. The V gene end was trimmed by 6 bases and the J gene end by 6 bases; junction bases not matched to a gene: 11. The CDR3 is CASSPSSGKSNEQFF. CDR3 coding DNA: TGCGCCAGCAGCCCCTCGAGCGGGAAGTCCAATGAGCAGTTCTTC.

The J gene is TRBJ1-1, the V gene TRBV18, with 9 bases matching TRBD1. The V gene end was trimmed by 4 bases and the J gene end by 4 bases; junction bases not matched to a gene: 7. Germline assignment: CDR1 KGHSH and CDR2 LQKENI. The CDR3 is made up of 15 amino acids. Written as DNA, the CDR3 is TGTGCCAGCTCACTTCGGACAGGGGTGAGCACTGAAGCTTTCTTT. Amino acids: CASSLRTGVSTEAFF.

This chain connects TRBV6-5 to TRBJ2-7, with 7 bases identical to TRBD1. CDR3 length equals 14 residues. Losses at the gene ends were 7 bases for V and 3 bases for J; bases not matched to a gene: 9. CDR1 and CDR2 from the germline V gene are MNHEY and SVGAGI. The CDR3 spells CASIEGGQYYEQYF. Written as DNA, the CDR3 is TGTGCCAGCATCGAAGGGGGACAGTACTACGAGCAGTACTTC.

The CDR3 spells CASSPSSSYEQYF. CDR3 DNA: TGTGCCAGTAGTCCTAGCAGTTCCTACGAGCAGTACTTC. The chain links TRBV19 to TRBJ2-7, with D possibly being TRBD2 (5 bases). V lost 5 bases to trimming and J lost 1 base, with 9 bases between them. Germline CDR1 reads LNHDA; CDR2 reads SQIVND (reference sequence). CDR3 length equals 13 residues.

The rearrangement links TRBV19 to TRBJ1-5, with D unresolved. Trimming shortened V by 0 bases and J by 4 bases, and 7 bases separated the two germline ends. Germline V gene data show CDR1 as LNHDA and CDR2 as SQIVND (reference sequence). This CDR3 region has 14 residues. The chain's CDR3 is CASSIEAGNQPQHF. The CDR3 coding sequence is TGTGCCAGTAGTATAGAGGCGGGGAATCAGCCCCAGCATTTT. Full variable domain (missing parts from reference TRBV19 and TRBJ1-5): DGGITQSPKYLFRKEGQNVTLSCEQNLNHDAMYWYRQDPGQGLRLIYYSQIVNDFQKGDIAEGYSVSREKKESFPLTVTSAQKNPTAFYLCASSIEAGNQPQHFGDGTRLSIL.

This chain connects TRBV12-3 or TRBV12-4 to TRBJ1-5, with TRBD1 identical over 10 bases. The CDR3 length is 13 residues. Unmatched junction bases numbered 8, after V lost 7 bases and J lost 11 bases. The CDR3 DNA follows: TGTGCCAGCACCCTGACAGGGGGCATGTCCCAGCATTTT. It specifies CASTLTGGMSQHF.

The V and J genes are TRBV5-6 and TRBJ2-2, with a weak D call TRBD1 (5 bases). The CDR3 consists of 15 residues. Germline V gene sequence: CDR1 SGHDT, CDR2 YYEEEE. The ends were cut back, 5 bases at V and 3 bases at J, with 14 bases in the middle. CDR3 sequence: CASRWAGKYTGELFF. DNA for the CDR3: TGTGCCAGCAGATGGGCAGGGAAGTACACCGGGGAGCTGTTTTTT.

As for this clone: Within the sample, other DNA sequences also encode this same CDR3. The V call is TRBV5-1, the J call TRBJ2-3; possibly TRBD2 for D (5 bases). From germline, CDR1 is SGHRS and CDR2 YFSETQ. This CDR3 has 14 residues. Trimming cost V 0 bases and J 4 bases, with 9 bases left between them. The CDR3 protein is CASSLGLEADTQYF. DNA of the CDR3: TGCGCCAGCAGCTTGGGGTTGGAGGCAGATACGCAGTATTTT.

This chain uses TRBV5-4 with TRBJ2-1; 8 bases align to TRBD2. The CDR3 has 15 amino acids. The V and J ends lost 4 bases and 5 bases, in that order; junction bases with no gene match: 8. Per germline, CDR1 SGHNT and CDR2 YYREEE (reference sequence). CDR3: CASSQGLVSDNEQFF. The CDR3, as DNA: TGTGCCAGCAGCCAGGGACTAGTCTCTGACAATGAGCAGTTCTTC.

This chain's CDR3 is CASSRLAEMTGELFF. CDR3 bases: TGTGCCAGCAGTCGACTAGCGGAGATGACCGGGGAGCTGTTTTTT. This rearrangement joins TRBV3-1 (or the pseudogene TRBV3-2) to TRBJ2-2; 9 bases align to TRBD2. The V and J ends lost 6 bases and 5 bases, in that order; junction bases with no gene match: 7. The CDR3 spans 15 residues. CDR1 is LGHDT and CDR2 is YNNKEL in the germline V gene (reference sequence).

This clone appeared once. The CDR3, as DNA: TGTGCCAGCAGTACCCCCGGGACAGGGTTCGAGCAGTACTTC. It yields the protein CASSTPGTGFEQYF. The chain joins TRBV6-2 or TRBV6-3 to TRBJ2-7; 9 nucleotides agree with TRBD1. CDR1 and CDR2 from the germline V gene are MNHEY and SVGEGT. V shed 5 bases and J 6 bases; nucleotides not matched to a gene: 8. The length of the CDR3 is 14 residues.

The DNA of the CDR3 is TGTGCCAGCCAAGAATTACAGGACACCGGGGAGCTGTTTTTT. Its translation is CASQELQDTGELFF. The genes are TRBV18 and TRBJ2-2, with D maybe TRBD1 (5 bases). V was cut by 8 bases and J by 3 bases, with 13 bases left in between. Germline V gene lookup returns CDR1 KGHSH and CDR2 LQKENI. CDR3 length: 14 amino acids.